The 29 T cell receptor beta chains given below trace back to one sample, sequenced in a study of regulatory T cells in long-lasting Graves disease. Specified time point: newly diagnosed GD, antithyroid drugs for less than 3 months. With RNA extracted from PBMCs as input, the TCR library was made. Construction of TCR beta libraries relied on iRepertoire HTBI primers and on Arm-PCR targeting CDR3 regions. From the multiplex PCR reads, TCRdb called clonotypes with MiXCR, one entry per CDR3 protein. The sample comprises 350,000 to 450,000 distinct CDR3 sequences, under 15% of which are singletons, and 16% rests with the top ten. The sample was also linked to a second study, of T cells in Graves' hyperthyroidism and ophthalmopathy.

This sample comprised peripheral blood mononuclear cells (PBMCs), obtained at new diagnosis, from a patient treated with antithyroid drugs. The receptors come from a woman in her 30s with Graves disease.

This clonotype was seen ten or more times. The genes are TRBV20-1 and TRBJ2-7, with D tentatively TRBD2 (5 bases). CDR1 DFQATT and CDR2 SNEGSKA come from the germline V gene (reference sequence). Trimming left V 5 bases short and J 6 bases short, with 17 bases between. The CDR3 contains 13 residues. In DNA, the CDR3 is TGCAGTGCTGACGCACTAGTCCTGGGCGAGCAGTACTTC. This sequence encodes CSADALVLGEQYF.

This clonotype was detected ten times or more. V gene TRBV16 combines with J gene TRBJ2-7; unclear D gene. Between the trimmed V and J ends, which lost 0 bases and 2 bases, there was a span of 8 bases. Germline CDR1 KGHSY, CDR2 FQNENV. The CDR3 loop spans 14 amino acids. CDR3 coding DNA: TGTGCCAGCAGCCAATCCGAATCGGCCTACGAGCAGTACTTC. It encodes CASSQSESAYEQYF.

The chain employs TRBV12-5 and TRBJ2-3; 7 bases map to TRBD1. This CDR3 comprises 16 residues. The V gene end was trimmed by 6 bases and the J gene end by 2 bases; junction bases not matched to a gene: 11. Germline loops: CDR1 LGHNT, CDR2 FRNRAP. The CDR3: CASGPGTALNTDTQYF. The CDR3 nucleotides are TGTGCTAGTGGCCCCGGGACAGCCCTAAACACAGATACGCAGTATTTT.

As regards this clonotype: A far larger clone differs by one base, so this is likely a read error. The chain is built from TRBV11-2 and TRBJ2-1; 8 nucleotides match TRBD2. Losses at the gene ends were 6 bases for V and 9 bases for J; bases not matched to a gene: 7. This CDR3 region has 13 residues. Germline CDR1 SGHAT, CDR2 FQNNGV. The CDR3 loop is CASSEQRESEQFF. The CDR3 coding sequence is TGTGCCAGCAGTGAGCAGCGGGAGAGTGAGCAGTTCTTC. The full variable domain, rest sourced from reference TRBV11-2 and TRBJ2-1, is EAGVAQSPRYKIIEKRQSVAFWCNPISGHATLYWYQQILGQGPKLLIQFQNNGVVDDSQLPKDRFSAERLKGVDSTLKIQPAKLEDSAVYLCASSEQRESEQFFGPGTRLTVL.

A word on this clonotype: One base away lies a much larger clone, so this may be a sequencing read error. The J gene is TRBJ2-5, the V gene TRBV7-3; D perhaps matches TRBD2 (5 bases). Germline CDR1 reads SGHTA; CDR2 reads FQGTGA. With 4 bases removed from V and 11 bases from J, the gap between germline ends came to 17 bases. The CDR3 spans 13 residues. CDR3 sequence: CASSSVPGNEQYF. CDR3 sequence (DNA): TGTGCCAGCAGCTCAGTCCCCGGGAATGAGCAGTACTTC.

The V and J genes are TRBV2 and TRBJ2-7, with 10 bases that match TRBD2. V lost 7 bases, J lost 1 base, and 7 bases stayed unmatched. This CDR3 spans 15 amino acids. Germline V gene lookup returns CDR1 SNHLY and CDR2 FYNNEI. The CDR3 nucleotides read TGTGCCAGCAACCCGGGGACTAGCGCATCCTACGAGCAGTACTTC. Its protein is CASNPGTSASYEQYF.

This clonotype was observed a handful of times. The genes are TRBV6-7 and TRBJ2-7, with D tentatively TRBD2 (7 bases). TRBV6-7 counts as an open reading frame of uncertain function. Trimming pared 8 bases from V and 0 bases from J, leaving 17 bases between. The CDR3 sequence is 15 residues long. CDR3 coding DNA: TGTGCCAGCCCCCGGGGGGCCCCGGGCTCCTACGAGCAGTACTTC. Its translation is CASPRGAPGSYEQYF.

This clonotype was counted many times. The gene calls are TRBV28 and TRBJ2-7; 12 bases agree with TRBD2. CDR1 is MDHEN, CDR2 SYDVKM, per germline. The CDR3 runs 15 residues. V lost 3 bases to trimming and J lost 2 bases; unmatched junction nucleotides: 2. The CDR3 sequence is CASSLWTSGTYEQYF. The CDR3 bases are TGTGCCAGCAGTTTGTGGACTAGCGGGACCTACGAGCAGTACTTC.

At least ten counts were recorded for this clonotype. The rearrangement links TRBV10-3 to TRBJ2-2; 9 nucleotides align to TRBD2. The germline CDR1 and CDR2 sequences are ENHRY and SYGVKD. V lost 10 bases and J lost 1; bases outside the gene matches: 4. This CDR3 is 14 amino acids long. The CDR3 bases are TGTGCCACCCGAGCGGGAGGGAACACCGGGGAGCTGTTTTTT. It codes for CATRAGGNTGELFF.

At least ten counts were recorded for this clonotype. V gene TRBV20-1 combines with J gene TRBJ2-5, with 7 nucleotides matching TRBD1. Germline trimming cut 6 bases from V and 3 bases from J; bases unmatched to any gene: 4. Per germline, CDR1 DFQATT and CDR2 SNEGSKA (reference sequence). CDR3 length: 12 amino acids. The CDR3 protein is CSADREEETQYF. CDR3 coding DNA: TGCAGTGCCGACAGGGAAGAAGAGACCCAGTACTTC.

This chain links TRBV4-1 with TRBJ2-3; TRBD2 might be the D (5 bases). Germline V gives CDR1 MGHRA, CDR2 YSYEKL. The CDR3 totals 14 residues. The V end lost 0 bases, the J end lost 5 bases, and 9 bases lay between the germline ends. Here the CDR3 reads CASSQERVGDTQYF. The CDR3 DNA reads TGCGCCAGCAGCCAAGAGAGGGTTGGAGATACGCAGTATTTT.

There are many counts of this clonotype. V is TRBV29-1 and J is TRBJ2-2, with a tentative D call TRBD1 (5 bases). The ends were cut back, 1 base at V and 4 bases at J, with 10 bases in the middle. Germline V gene lookup returns CDR1 SQVTM and CDR2 ANQGSEA. This CDR3 spans 14 amino acids. CDR3 nucleotide sequence: TGCAGCGTTGAAGTTAGGGGAACCACCGGGGAGCTGTTTTTT. Protein product: CSVEVRGTTGELFF.

The chain joins TRBV20-1 to TRBJ1-5; TRBD1 is a possible D gene (6 bases). The CDR3 contains 16 residues. Germline CDR1 reads DFQATT; CDR2 reads SNEGSKA (reference sequence). The ends were cut back, 6 bases at V and 1 base at J, with 19 bases in the middle. The CDR3 DNA follows: TGCAGTGCATACCTCCCGGGGGGCTCAAGCAATCAGCCCCAGCATTTT. It specifies CSAYLPGGSSNQPQHF.

This chain links TRBV6-1 with TRBJ1-1, with D hard to call. V was cut by 7 bases and J by 1 base, with 10 bases left in between. The CDR3 consists of 13 residues. Germline CDR1 reads MNHNS; CDR2 reads SASEGT. CDR3 sequence reads: CASISGRNTEAFF. The CDR3 nucleotides are TGTGCCAGCATCTCGGGCCGGAACACTGAAGCTTTCTTT.

This clonotype came up once. J is TRBJ1-1 and V is TRBV30, with 7 bases that match TRBD1. Per the germline V gene, CDR1 is GTSNPN and CDR2 is SVGIG (reference sequence). This CDR3 has 12 amino acids. V was clipped by 3 bases and J by 11 bases; unmatched bases: 9. The DNA for the CDR3 is TGTGCCTGGAGGGGGACAGCCGGGAATGCTTTCTTT. Translating gives CAWRGTAGNAFF.

A word on this clonotype: The junction differs from germline at one of its ends, possibly a read error. V gene TRBV12-3 or TRBV12-4 combines with J gene TRBJ2-5; a weak D match, TRBD2 (5 bases). This CDR3 is built from 12 residues. CDR3 nucleotide sequence: TGTGCCGGCAGTTTCGGGGAGGAGACCCAGTACTTC. The encoded protein is CAGSFGEETQYF.

Remarks on this clonotype: A far bigger clonotype differs at one base, so this is likely a read error. The chain employs TRBV13 and TRBJ2-7; D remains ambiguous. The V gene lost 5 bases and the J gene lost 0 bases, with 14 bases spanning the gap. The CDR3 sequence is 15 residues long. In germline, CDR1 is PRHDT, CDR2 FYEKMQ (reference sequence). The CDR3 is CASSTVTTSSYEQYF. The CDR3 DNA sequence: TGTGCCAGCAGCACCGTGACAACGTCCTCCTACGAGCAGTACTTC.

This clonotype showed up many times. This likely stems from a read error, as it lies one base from a far larger clone. V usage is TRBV6-2 or TRBV6-3 and J usage is TRBJ2-7; 11 positions match TRBD2. The germline V gene encodes CDR1 MNHEY and CDR2 SVGEGT. This CDR3 region has 17 residues. The J segment lost 7 bases and the V segment lost 2 bases, leaving 13 bases of the junction unmatched. The CDR3 loop is CASSYPGTSGDYNEQYF. The CDR3 DNA sequence: TGTGCCAGCAGTTACCCCGGGACTAGCGGAGACTACAATGAGCAGTACTTC.

This clonotype was seen at least ten times. V is TRBV5-1 and J is TRBJ2-1; 12 nucleotides align to TRBD2. This CDR3 contains 16 residues. CDR1 and CDR2 (germline): SGHRS, YFSETQ. V lost 3 bases and J lost 8; bases outside the gene matches: 9. DNA for the CDR3: TGCGCCAGCAGCTGGATATCTAGCGGGAGGGGCGATGAGCAGTTCTTC. Amino acids: CASSWISSGRGDEQFF.

This clonotype has ten or more counts. The CDR3 reads CAWRTEAEAFF. In DNA, the CDR3 is TGTGCCTGGAGGACGGAAGCTGAAGCTTTCTTT. This chain uses TRBV30 with TRBJ1-1; D is unresolved. The CDR3 is made up of 11 amino acids. Trimming stripped 3 bases from V and 6 bases from J, with 8 bases between. Germline lookup yields CDR1 GTSNPN and CDR2 SVGIG (reference sequence).

This clonotype was observed a handful of times. The chain combines TRBV6-9 with TRBJ1-5; D possibly corresponds to TRBD1 (5 bases). The CDR3 is made up of 13 amino acids. Germline loops: CDR1 MNHGY, CDR2 SVAAGI. V was cut by 3 bases and J by 6 bases, with 9 bases left in between. The CDR3 is CASSYREGQPQHF. Here the CDR3 DNA reads TGTGCCAGCAGTTACAGGGAGGGTCAGCCCCAGCATTTT.

This clonotype was recorded many times. The chain links TRBV12-3 or TRBV12-4 to TRBJ2-3, with D possibly being TRBD2 (5 bases). This CDR3 has 13 amino acids. V shed 5 bases and J shed 6 bases, with 12 bases lying between them. In nucleotides, the CDR3 is TGTGCCAGCAGTCCCGGACTGGCTGATACGCAGTATTTT. As protein: CASSPGLADTQYF.

This clonotype showed up many times. This chain joins TRBV20-1 and TRBJ2-7; D may be TRBD1 (6 bases). CDR1 and CDR2 from the germline V gene are DFQATT and SNEGSKA (reference sequence). V lost 0 bases and J 1 base, leaving 10 bases between the germline ends. The CDR3 consists of 14 residues. CDR3 DNA sequence: TGCAGTGCTAGAGACAGGGGCGTTTCCTACGAGCAGTACTTC. It is translated as CSARDRGVSYEQYF.

This chain links TRBV4-1 with TRBJ2-7, with 11 bases fitting TRBD2. The germline gives CDR1 MGHRA, CDR2 YSYEKL. CDR3 length: 16 amino acids. J lost 6 bases, V lost 4 bases, and 11 bases had no gene match. This CDR3 reads CASSPAYSGRGPEQYF. CDR3 sequence (DNA): TGCGCCAGCAGCCCAGCCTATAGCGGGAGGGGGCCCGAGCAGTACTTC.

This sequence joins TRBV14 and TRBJ2-7; 8 bases align to TRBD1. There are 15 residues in the CDR3. The germline V gene encodes CDR1 SGHDN and CDR2 FVKESK. V lost 0 bases to trimming and J lost 2 bases; unmatched junction nucleotides: 3. Here the CDR3 DNA reads TGTGCCAGCAGCCAAGATTGGACAGGGCCCTACGAGCAGTACTTC. This codes for CASSQDWTGPYEQYF.

The chain has TRBV4-2 and TRBJ1-1; unclear D gene. V gave up 0 bases and J gave up 3 bases, with 11 bases separating them. This CDR3 contains 15 residues. Germline V lookup: CDR1 LGHNA, CDR2 YNFKEQ. CDR3 in DNA: TGTGCCAGCAGCCAAGATCCCGGGGAGGACACTGAAGCTTTCTTT. It specifies CASSQDPGEDTEAFF.

The J gene is TRBJ1-5, the V gene TRBV2; D remains unclear. Germline V lookup: CDR1 SNHLY, CDR2 FYNNEI. The CDR3 consists of 15 residues. V lost 7 bases, J lost 1 base, and 14 bases lay in between. The chain's CDR3 is CASTEEFRSNQPQHF. As DNA, the CDR3 is TGTGCCAGCACCGAGGAGTTTCGGAGCAATCAGCCCCAGCATTTT.

This CDR3 reads CASRDGAREIQPQHF. The CDR3 DNA reads as TGTGCCAGCAGGGACGGCGCCAGGGAAATTCAGCCCCAGCATTTT. The gene calls are TRBV28 and TRBJ1-5; a weak D match, TRBD1 (5 bases). The CDR3 is 15 residues long. Germline values: CDR1 MDHEN, CDR2 SYDVKM. V was pared by 6 bases and J by 6 bases, with 18 bases between.

There are many counts of this clonotype. This chain links TRBV2 with TRBJ1-1, with D possibly matching TRBD1 (6 bases). CDR3 length: 16 amino acids. Between the trimmed V and J ends, which lost 6 bases and 4 bases, there was a span of 21 bases. Looked up from germline, CDR1 is SNHLY and CDR2 is FYNNEI. The CDR3 loop reads CASRDPLGGAGTEAFF. In nucleotides, the CDR3 is TGTGCCAGCAGAGACCCCTTGGGGGGGGCGGGCACTGAAGCTTTCTTT.